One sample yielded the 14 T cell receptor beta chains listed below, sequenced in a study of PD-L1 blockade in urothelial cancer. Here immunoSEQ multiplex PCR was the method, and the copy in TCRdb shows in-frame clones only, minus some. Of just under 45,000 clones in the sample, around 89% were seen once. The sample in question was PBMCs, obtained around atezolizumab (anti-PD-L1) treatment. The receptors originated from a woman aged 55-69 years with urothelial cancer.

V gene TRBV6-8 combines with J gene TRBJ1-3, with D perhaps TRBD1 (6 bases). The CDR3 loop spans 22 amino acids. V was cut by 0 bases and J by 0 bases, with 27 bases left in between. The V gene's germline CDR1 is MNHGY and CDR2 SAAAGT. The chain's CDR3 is CASSYSICVVWDTLVSGNTIYF. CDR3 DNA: TGTGCCAGCAGTTACTCGATTTGTGTCGTTTGGGACACACTGGTCTCTGGAAACACCATATATTTT.

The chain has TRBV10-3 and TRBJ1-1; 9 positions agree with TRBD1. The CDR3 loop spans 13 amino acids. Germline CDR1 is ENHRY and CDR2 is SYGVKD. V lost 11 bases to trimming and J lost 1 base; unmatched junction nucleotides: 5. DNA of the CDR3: TGTGCCGCAAAGGGACAGGGGAACACTGAAGCTTTCTTT. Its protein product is CAAKGQGNTEAFF.

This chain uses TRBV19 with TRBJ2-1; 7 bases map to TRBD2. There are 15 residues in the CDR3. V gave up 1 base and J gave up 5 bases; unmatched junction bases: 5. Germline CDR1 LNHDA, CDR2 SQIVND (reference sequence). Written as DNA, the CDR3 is TGTGCCAGTAGTATAGGCGGGAGTTGGCACAATGAGCAGTTCTTC. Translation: CASSIGGSWHNEQFF.

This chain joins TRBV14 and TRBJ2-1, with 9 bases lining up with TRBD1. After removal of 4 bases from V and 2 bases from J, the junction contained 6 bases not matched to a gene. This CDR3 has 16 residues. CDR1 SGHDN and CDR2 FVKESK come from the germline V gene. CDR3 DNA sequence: TGTGCCAGCAGCCCGAGGACAGGGGTTGCCTACAATGAGCAGTTCTTC. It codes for CASSPRTGVAYNEQFF.

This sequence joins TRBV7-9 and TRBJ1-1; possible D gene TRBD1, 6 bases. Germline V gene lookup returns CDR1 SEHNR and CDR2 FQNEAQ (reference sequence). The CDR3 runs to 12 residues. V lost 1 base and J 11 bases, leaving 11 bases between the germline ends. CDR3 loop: CASSLDARGAFF. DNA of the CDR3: TGTGCCAGCAGCTTAGATGCGAGGGGGGCTTTCTTT.

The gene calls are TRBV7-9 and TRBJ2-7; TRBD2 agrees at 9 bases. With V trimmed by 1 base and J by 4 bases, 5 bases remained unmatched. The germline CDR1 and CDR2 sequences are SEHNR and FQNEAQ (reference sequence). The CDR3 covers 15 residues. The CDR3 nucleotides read TGTGCCAGCAGCTTAGGCGGGAGGGCCGTTTACGAGCAGTACTTC. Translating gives CASSLGGRAVYEQYF.

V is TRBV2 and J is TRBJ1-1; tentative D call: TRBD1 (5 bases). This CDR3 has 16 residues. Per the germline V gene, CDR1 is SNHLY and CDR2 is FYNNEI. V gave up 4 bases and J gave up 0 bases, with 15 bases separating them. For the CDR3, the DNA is TGTGCCAGCAGTGTATTGGGGGGGAACATGAACACTGAAGCTTTCTTT. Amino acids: CASSVLGGNMNTEAFF. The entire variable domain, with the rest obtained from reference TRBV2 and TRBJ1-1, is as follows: EPEVTQTPSHQVTQMGQEVILRCVPISNHLYFYWYRQILGQKVEFLVSFYNNEISEKSEIFDDQFSVERPDGSNFTLKIRSTKLEDSAMYFCASSVLGGNMNTEAFFGQGTRLTVV.

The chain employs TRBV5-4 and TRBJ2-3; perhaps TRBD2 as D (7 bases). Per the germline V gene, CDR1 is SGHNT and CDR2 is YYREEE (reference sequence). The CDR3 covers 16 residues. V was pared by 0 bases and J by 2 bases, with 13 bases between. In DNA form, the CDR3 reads TGTGCCAGCAGCTTGGGTATGGGGGGGGCCACAGATACGCAGTATTTT. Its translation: CASSLGMGGATDTQYF. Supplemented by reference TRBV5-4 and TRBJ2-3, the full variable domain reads ETGVTQSPTHLIKTRGQQVTLRCSSQSGHNTVSWYQQALGQGPQFIFQYYREEENGRGNFPPRFSGLQFPNYSSELNVNALELDDSALYLCASSLGMGGATDTQYFGPGTRLTVL.

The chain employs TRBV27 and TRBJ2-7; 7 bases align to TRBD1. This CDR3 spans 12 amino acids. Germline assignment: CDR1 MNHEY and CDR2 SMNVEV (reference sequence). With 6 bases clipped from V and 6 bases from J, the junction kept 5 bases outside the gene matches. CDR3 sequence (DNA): TGTGCCAGCAGAGACAGGGTAGGCGAGCAGTACTTC. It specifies CASRDRVGEQYF.

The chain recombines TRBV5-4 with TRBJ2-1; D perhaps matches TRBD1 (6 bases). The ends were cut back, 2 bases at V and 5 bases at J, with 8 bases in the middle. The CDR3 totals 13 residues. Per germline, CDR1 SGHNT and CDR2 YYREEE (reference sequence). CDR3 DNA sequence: TGTGCCAGCAGCTTCGACAGGCACAATGAGCAGTTCTTC. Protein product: CASSFDRHNEQFF.

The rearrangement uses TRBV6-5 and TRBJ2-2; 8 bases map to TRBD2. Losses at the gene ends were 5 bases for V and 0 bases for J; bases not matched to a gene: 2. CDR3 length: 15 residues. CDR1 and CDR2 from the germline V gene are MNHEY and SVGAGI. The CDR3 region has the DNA TGTGCCAGCAGTAGCGGGGGCGCGAACACCGGGGAGCTGTTTTTT. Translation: CASSSGGANTGELFF.

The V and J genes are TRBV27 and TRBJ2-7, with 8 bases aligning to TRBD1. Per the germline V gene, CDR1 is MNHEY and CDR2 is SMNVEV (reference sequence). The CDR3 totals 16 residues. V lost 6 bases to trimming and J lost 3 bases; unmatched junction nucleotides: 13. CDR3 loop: CASSLKMDRVDYEQYF. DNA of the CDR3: TGTGCCAGCAGCTTAAAAATGGACAGGGTAGACTACGAGCAGTACTTC.

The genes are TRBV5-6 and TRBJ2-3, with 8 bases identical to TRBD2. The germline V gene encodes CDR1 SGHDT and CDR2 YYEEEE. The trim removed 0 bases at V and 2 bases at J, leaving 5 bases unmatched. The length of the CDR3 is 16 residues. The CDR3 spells CASSLVSGGPTDTQYF. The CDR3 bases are TGTGCCAGCAGCTTGGTGAGCGGGGGACCCACAGATACGCAGTATTTT.

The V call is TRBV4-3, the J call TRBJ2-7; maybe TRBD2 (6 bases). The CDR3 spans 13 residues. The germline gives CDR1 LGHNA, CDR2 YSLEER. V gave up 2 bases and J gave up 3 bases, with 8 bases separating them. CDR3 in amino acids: CASSQTGSYEQYF. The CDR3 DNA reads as TGCGCCAGCAGCCAAACCGGGAGCTACGAGCAGTACTTC.